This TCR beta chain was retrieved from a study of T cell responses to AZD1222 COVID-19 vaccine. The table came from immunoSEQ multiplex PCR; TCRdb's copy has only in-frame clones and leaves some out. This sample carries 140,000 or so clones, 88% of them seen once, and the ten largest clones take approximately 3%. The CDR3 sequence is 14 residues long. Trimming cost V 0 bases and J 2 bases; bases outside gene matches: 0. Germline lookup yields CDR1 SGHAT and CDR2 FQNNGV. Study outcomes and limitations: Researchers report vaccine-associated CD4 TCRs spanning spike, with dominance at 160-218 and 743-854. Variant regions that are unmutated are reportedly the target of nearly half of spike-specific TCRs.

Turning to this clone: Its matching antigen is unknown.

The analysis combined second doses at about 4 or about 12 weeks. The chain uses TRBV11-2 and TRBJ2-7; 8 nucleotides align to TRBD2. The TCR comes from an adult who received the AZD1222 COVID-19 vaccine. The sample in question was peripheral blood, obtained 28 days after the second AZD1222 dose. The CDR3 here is CASSLERGAYEQYF. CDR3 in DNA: TGTGCCAGCAGCTTAGAGCGGGGGGCCTACGAGCAGTACTTC.